These 22 T cell receptor beta chains were all obtained from the same sample, sequenced in a study of blood T cell repertoires in COVID-19. Data came from immunoSEQ multiplex PCR; TCRdb stores just in-frame clones and leaves some out. Of 250,000 to 400,000 clones listed, almost 90% are singletons. Sequenced material: peripheral blood. The source of these receptors is a woman aged 25 to 39 with COVID-19, enrolled during active disease.

The chain links TRBV7-9 to TRBJ2-5; the match to TRBD2 covers 10 bases. The CDR3 loop spans 18 amino acids. The germline gives CDR1 SEHNR, CDR2 FQNEAQ (reference sequence). Germline trimming cut 2 bases from V and 5 bases from J; bases unmatched to any gene: 14. The CDR3 region is CASSLFLGSGRARETQYF. The DNA for the CDR3 is TGTGCCAGCAGCTTATTTTTAGGGAGCGGGAGGGCCCGGGAGACCCAGTACTTC.

This clone was counted once. The chain links TRBV7-9 to TRBJ1-5, with D unresolved. The CDR3 spans 14 residues. V was cut by 6 bases and J by 2 bases, with 11 bases left in between. The germline V gene has CDR1 SEHNR and CDR2 FQNEAQ (reference sequence). CDR3 residues: CASRSGDGNQPQHF. CDR3 DNA sequence: TGTGCCAGCAGGAGCGGGGATGGCAATCAGCCCCAGCATTTT.

This rearrangement joins TRBV6-4 to TRBJ2-1, with TRBD2 as a possible D gene (6 bases). Germline loops: CDR1 MRHNA, CDR2 SNTAGT. Trimming cost V 6 bases and J 13 bases, with 19 bases left between them. The CDR3 extends over 13 amino acids. This CDR3 reads CASSSVGGFSQFF. CDR3 sequence (DNA): TGTGCCAGCAGCAGTGTGGGGGGATTCTCTCAGTTCTTC.

The rearrangement joins TRBV24-1 to TRBJ1-4; D not certain. The V end was cut by 5 bases, the J end by 8 bases, with 14 bases between. The germline V gene encodes CDR1 KGHDR and CDR2 SFDVKD. CDR3 length: 14 residues. The CDR3 DNA follows: TGTGCCACCAGTGTGGAGGGTCAGGAGGAAAAACTGTTTTTT. Its protein is CATSVEGQEEKLFF.

V and J are TRBV28 and TRBJ1-6, with 8 bases identical to TRBD1. The CDR3 has 15 amino acids. Germline V lookup: CDR1 MDHEN, CDR2 SYDVKM. V lost 6 bases, J lost 13 bases, and 14 bases stayed unmatched. This chain's CDR3 is CASSKEQGGGIPLHF. CDR3 DNA sequence: TGTGCCAGCAGCAAAGAACAGGGGGGTGGAATTCCCCTCCACTTT.

This rearrangement joins TRBV27 to TRBJ2-7, with 7 bases identical to TRBD1. Trimming took 6 bases from V and 3 from J; bases not matched to a gene: 5. Germline-derived CDR1 and CDR2 are MNHEY and SMNVEV (reference sequence). The CDR3 consists of 13 residues. The CDR3 loop reads CASSWDSRYEQYF. The DNA for the CDR3 is TGTGCCAGCAGCTGGGACAGTCGCTACGAGCAGTACTTC.

The J gene is TRBJ1-2, the V gene TRBV28; D gene unclear. The CDR3 runs to 12 residues. The V and J ends lost 1 base and 10 bases respectively, with 10 bases between them. Looked up from germline, CDR1 is MDHEN and CDR2 is SYDVKM. DNA of the CDR3: TGTGCCAGCAGTTTATACGGTAGAATCTACACCTTC. The encoded protein is CASSLYGRIYTF.

J is TRBJ1-2 and V is TRBV19; 7 bases are shared with TRBD1. The CDR3 runs 11 residues. Germline V CDR1 and CDR2: LNHDA, SQIVND (reference sequence). V shed 5 bases, J shed 13 bases, and the junction held 7 bases outside the gene matches. This chain's CDR3 is CASSLEDRPTF. The CDR3 DNA reads TGTGCCAGTAGTCTCGAGGACAGGCCCACCTTC.

The chain combines TRBV3-1 (or the pseudogene TRBV3-2) with TRBJ2-5; 7 bases are a match to TRBD1. Germline-derived CDR1 and CDR2 are LGHDT and YNNKEL (reference sequence). The CDR3 runs to 16 residues. Germline trimming cut 3 bases from V and 5 bases from J; bases unmatched to any gene: 12. This CDR3 is CASSHLAGGRWETQYF. As DNA, the CDR3 is TGTGCCAGCAGCCATCTAGCAGGGGGTAGGTGGGAGACCCAGTACTTC.

The chain joins TRBV19 to TRBJ2-3; TRBD1 aligns across 9 bases. The V and J ends lost 4 bases and 0 bases, in that order; junction bases with no gene match: 5. Germline CDR1 is LNHDA and CDR2 is SQIVND (reference sequence). This CDR3 contains 16 residues. The CDR3 bases are TGTGCCAGTAGTACTCGGACAGGGGCAAGCACAGATACGCAGTATTTT. Amino acids: CASSTRTGASTDTQYF.

This clone was counted between two and nine times. The rearrangement joins TRBV27 to TRBJ2-7, with D tentatively TRBD1 (6 bases). The CDR3 runs 13 residues. The germline V gene has CDR1 MNHEY and CDR2 SMNVEV (reference sequence). Trimming removed 3 bases at V and 6 bases at J, with 12 bases between. The CDR3 loop reads CASSFPHRVEQYF. The CDR3 bases are TGTGCCAGCAGTTTCCCACACAGGGTCGAGCAGTACTTC.

The chain carries TRBV6-5 and TRBJ2-7; D gene uncertain. The ends were cut back, 7 bases at V and 2 bases at J, with 9 bases in the middle. The CDR3 is 12 amino acids. Per germline, CDR1 MNHEY and CDR2 SVGAGI. CDR3 sequence reads: CASTSRPYEQYF. For the CDR3, the DNA is TGTGCCAGCACCAGCAGGCCCTACGAGCAGTACTTC.

The gene calls are TRBV7-6 and TRBJ1-3; D gene uncertain. V was trimmed by 4 bases and J by 4 bases, leaving 14 bases between them. The germline CDR1 and CDR2 sequences are SGHVS and FNYEAQ. The CDR3 consists of 15 residues. The CDR3 loop is CASSSRAGGGNTIYF. The CDR3 DNA is TGTGCCAGCAGCTCTCGGGCCGGAGGAGGAAACACCATATATTTT. The full variable domain, rest sourced from reference TRBV7-6 and TRBJ1-3, is GAGVSQSPRYKVTKRGQDVALRCDPISGHVSLYWYRQALGQGPEFLTYFNYEAQQDKSGLPNDRFSAERPEGSISTLTIQRTEQRDSAMYRCASSSRAGGGNTIYFGEGSWLTVV.

This clone appeared once. The J gene is TRBJ2-7, the V gene TRBV2; 7 bases match TRBD1. Germline CDR1 is SNHLY and CDR2 is FYNNEI. The length of the CDR3 is 13 residues. Losses at the gene ends were 7 bases for V and 5 bases for J; bases not matched to a gene: 8. CDR3 loop: CASIGTEKDEQYF. For the CDR3, the DNA is TGTGCCAGCATTGGGACAGAAAAGGACGAGCAGTACTTC.

This clone was counted once. V gene TRBV7-2 combines with J gene TRBJ1-2; 8 bases line up with TRBD1. The CDR3 runs 13 residues. CDR1 and CDR2 from the germline V gene are SGHTA and FQGNSA. After removal of 3 bases from V and 8 bases from J, the junction contained 5 bases not matched to a gene. This chain's CDR3 is CASSFRTGNGYTF. The CDR3 DNA is TGTGCCAGCAGCTTTCGGACAGGGAACGGCTACACCTTC.

This clone appeared a single time. J is TRBJ1-3 and V is TRBV2; possibly TRBD1 for D (5 bases). V lost 3 bases and J lost 5, with 8 bases in between. From germline, CDR1 is SNHLY and CDR2 FYNNEI. The CDR3 totals 13 residues. The CDR3 loop reads CASSEGGRNTIYF. CDR3 sequence (DNA): TGTGCCAGCAGTGAGGGGGGACGAAACACCATATATTTT.

This clone has just a few counts. The V call is TRBV6-5, the J call TRBJ1-4; D is unresolved. Germline CDR1 MNHEY, CDR2 SVGAGI. Trimming took off 5 bases at V and 3 bases at J, with 13 bases between the two ends. The CDR3 loop spans 15 amino acids. The CDR3, as DNA: TGTGCCAGCAGTCCCGCGACTTCTCCTAATGAAAAACTGTTTTTT. Translation: CASSPATSPNEKLFF.

The chain joins TRBV27 to TRBJ2-3; TRBD1 aligns across 8 bases. The CDR3 covers 14 residues. Germline CDR1 is MNHEY and CDR2 is SMNVEV (reference sequence). The trim removed 4 bases at V and 8 bases at J, leaving 8 bases unmatched. The CDR3 protein is CASSSRTGLGTQYF. In DNA, the CDR3 is TGTGCCAGCAGTTCGCGGACAGGGCTGGGTACGCAGTATTTT.

V is TRBV24-1 and J is TRBJ2-1; D is ambiguous. Per the germline V gene, CDR1 is KGHDR and CDR2 is SFDVKD. The germline V and J ends were trimmed by 5 bases and 7 bases, with 11 bases remaining between them. This CDR3 comprises 13 residues. The CDR3 coding sequence is TGTGCCACCAGTGGATCGGCGGCTAATGAGCAGTTCTTC. Amino acid sequence: CATSGSAANEQFF.

To note about this clone: The sample holds other DNA sequences that translate to the same CDR3. The chain recombines TRBV9 with TRBJ1-1; the D is unclear. The V end was cut by 2 bases, the J end by 0 bases, with 8 bases between. CDR3 length equals 14 residues. From germline, CDR1 is SGDLS and CDR2 YYNGEE. CDR3 sequence (DNA): TGTGCCAGCAGCGTGGTGGCCTTGAACACTGAAGCTTTCTTT. It is translated as CASSVVALNTEAFF.

This chain's CDR3 is CASSILDSSSSYNEQFF. The CDR3 coding sequence is TGTGCCAGTAGTATATTGGACTCCTCAAGCTCCTACAATGAGCAGTTCTTC. V gene TRBV19 combines with J gene TRBJ2-1; D perhaps matches TRBD2 (5 bases). V was pared by 2 bases and J by 0 bases, with 14 bases between. Germline V gives CDR1 LNHDA, CDR2 SQIVND (reference sequence). The CDR3 length is 17 residues.

This chain connects TRBV11-2 to TRBJ1-4; D might be TRBD1 (6 bases). Per germline, CDR1 SGHAT and CDR2 FQNNGV. The CDR3 is 14 residues long. Trimming left V 5 bases short and J 0 bases short, with 7 bases between. The CDR3 nucleotides are TGTGCCAGCAGCCGACAGGCAACTAATGAAAAACTGTTTTTT. It specifies CASSRQATNEKLFF.